Presented here are 8 T cell receptor beta chains from one specimen sequenced in a study of cytomegalovirus exposure and HLA in healthy donors. PCR involved 60 Vbeta and 13 Jbeta primers. TCRdb's table, derived via immunoSEQ multiplex PCR, lists solely in-frame clones and lacks some. This table has around 86,000 clones, almost 80% appearing once. Sequences were obtained from PBMCs. The source of these receptors is a female donor in good health and CMV-seronegative.

This clone occurred a few times. This sequence joins TRBV19 and TRBJ2-1; tentative D call: TRBD1 (6 bases). V was pared by 5 bases and J by 6 bases, with 14 bases between. Germline CDR1 and CDR2: LNHDA and SQIVND (reference sequence). The CDR3 sequence is 14 residues long. The CDR3 loop reads CASSLHRVFNEQFF. CDR3 nucleotides: TGTGCCAGTAGTCTCCACAGGGTCTTCAATGAGCAGTTCTTC.

This sequence joins TRBV7-6 and TRBJ2-7; D is perhaps TRBD1 (5 bases). Germline V CDR1 and CDR2: SGHVS, FNYEAQ. V was pared by 5 bases and J by 2 bases, with 10 bases between. The CDR3 has 13 amino acids. CDR3 sequence (DNA): TGTGCCAGCAGCCAGGGCGCGGCCTACGAGCAGTACTTC. Amino acid sequence: CASSQGAAYEQYF.

The chain uses TRBV7-6 and TRBJ2-6; possible D gene TRBD1, 6 bases. The CDR3 sequence is 17 residues long. Trimming took 5 bases from V and 4 from J, leaving 18 bases between them. Germline CDR1 SGHVS, CDR2 FNYEAQ. DNA for the CDR3: TGTGCCAGCAGCCACAGCAGGGGAAGGTCGGGGGCCAACGTCCTGACTTTC. This sequence encodes CASSHSRGRSGANVLTF.

The chain joins TRBV6-5 to TRBJ2-2, with D unclear. The germline CDR1 and CDR2 sequences are MNHEY and SVGAGI. The V gene lost 6 bases and the J gene lost 0 bases, with 11 bases spanning the gap. The CDR3 contains 15 residues. CDR3 sequence: CASRAAVANTGELFF. DNA for the CDR3: TGTGCCAGCAGGGCGGCAGTAGCGAACACCGGGGAGCTGTTTTTT.

The CDR3 here is CASSWGQPYEQYF. CDR3 sequence (DNA): TGCGCCAGCAGCTGGGGACAGCCCTACGAGCAGTACTTC. This chain uses TRBV5-1 with TRBJ2-7; 7 bases match TRBD1. V dropped 3 bases and J dropped 2; count of bases not matched to a gene: 2. The CDR3 runs 13 residues. Germline V gene data show CDR1 as SGHRS and CDR2 as YFSETQ.

V gene TRBV14 combines with J gene TRBJ2-1; 12 nucleotides align to TRBD2. Germline-derived CDR1 and CDR2 are SGHDN and FVKESK. The V segment lost 2 bases and the J segment 8 bases; nucleotides outside the gene matches: 7. CDR3 size: 16 residues. The CDR3 spells CASSQQLAGGGDEQFF. The CDR3 bases are TGTGCCAGCAGCCAACAACTAGCGGGAGGTGGGGATGAGCAGTTCTTC.

The chain couples TRBV5-6 to TRBJ2-7; D is undetermined. V was trimmed by 4 bases and J by 3 bases, leaving 8 bases between them. The CDR3 extends over 12 amino acids. Looked up from germline, CDR1 is SGHDT and CDR2 is YYEEEE. The CDR3 protein is CASSLPGYEQYF. The CDR3 nucleotides read TGTGCCAGCAGCCTACCGGGCTACGAGCAGTACTTC.

V is TRBV25-1 and J is TRBJ1-2; D call uncertain. Germline assignment: CDR1 MGHDK and CDR2 SYGVNS. Trimming pared 4 bases from V and 4 bases from J, leaving 19 bases between. This CDR3 region has 16 residues. The CDR3 nucleotides read TGTGCCAGCAGTGGAGAGGGAACAGCACGCGCCTATGGCTACACCTTC. This gives the protein CASSGEGTARAYGYTF.